The 32 T cell receptor beta chains in this list originate from one sample, sequenced in a study of identifying expanded T cells in peripheral blood. Profiled with immunoSEQ multiplex PCR; TCRdb holds only in-frame clones, not every one. Here the sample spans 75,000 to 95,000 clones, around nine tenths being singletons. What was sequenced was blood. The receptors originated from a person aged 18 to 75 in good health.

V usage is TRBV7-6 and J usage is TRBJ2-1; TRBD2 matches 8 bases. V lost 5 bases, J lost 9 bases, and 15 bases stayed unmatched. Germline V gene data show CDR1 as SGHVS and CDR2 as FNYEAQ. The CDR3 contains 16 residues. CDR3 nucleotide sequence: TGTGCCAGCAGCCCATCCCCCAGGCGGGGGGACGGTGAGCAGTTCTTC. This gives the protein CASSPSPRRGDGEQFF.

This clone was counted between two and nine times. The chain uses TRBV6-1 and TRBJ1-2; 7 positions match TRBD1. The CDR3 contains 15 residues. After removal of 7 bases from V and 4 bases from J, the junction contained 12 bases not matched to a gene. Germline V gene sequence: CDR1 MNHNS, CDR2 SASEGT. In nucleotides, the CDR3 is TGTGCCAGCATCGATGGACAGGACACGGGCTATGGCTACACCTTC. It codes for CASIDGQDTGYGYTF.

V is TRBV6-5 and J is TRBJ2-7, with a tentative D call TRBD2 (5 bases). V gave up 0 bases and J gave up 2 bases, with 8 bases separating them. In germline, CDR1 is MNHEY, CDR2 SVGAGI. This CDR3 has 14 amino acids. CDR3 in amino acids: CASSYSEGPYEQYF. The DNA of the CDR3 is TGTGCCAGCAGTTACTCTGAGGGCCCCTACGAGCAGTACTTC.

The chain uses TRBV6-6 and TRBJ2-5; tentatively, D is TRBD1 (5 bases). The CDR3 spans 13 residues. Between the trimmed V and J ends, which lost 4 bases and 7 bases, there was a span of 13 bases. The germline V gene has CDR1 MNHNY and CDR2 SVGAGI (reference sequence). CDR3 DNA: TGTGCCAGCAGTTTACAGGTCCGAGGGACCCAGTACTTC. Protein sequence: CASSLQVRGTQYF.

The J gene is TRBJ2-1, the V gene TRBV5-1, with 8 bases lining up with TRBD1. This CDR3 region has 13 residues. V was clipped by 7 bases and J by 6 bases; unmatched bases: 6. Germline V gives CDR1 SGHRS, CDR2 YFSETQ. The CDR3 nucleotides are TGCGCCAGCTCTTGGACAGGGCTCAATGAGCAGTTCTTC. It specifies CASSWTGLNEQFF.

This sequence joins TRBV11-3 and TRBJ2-1, with D possibly matching TRBD2 (5 bases). V lost 1 base and J 4 bases, leaving 11 bases between the germline ends. CDR3 length: 15 amino acids. The germline V gene encodes CDR1 SGHNT and CDR2 YENEEA. The CDR3 reads CASSLAPSGYNEQFF. DNA for the CDR3: TGTGCCAGCAGCTTAGCCCCCTCGGGGTACAATGAGCAGTTCTTC. The full variable domain, in which reference TRBV11-3 and TRBJ2-1 provide the parts outside the CDR3, is EAGVVQSPRYKIIEKKQPVAFWCNPISGHNTLYWYLQNLGQGPELLIRYENEEAVDDSQLPKDRFSAERLKGVDSTLKIQPAELGDSAVYLCASSLAPSGYNEQFFGPGTRLTVL.

V gene TRBV9 combines with J gene TRBJ2-2; the D gene is possibly TRBD1 (6 bases). This CDR3 contains 15 residues. V was cut by 3 bases and J by 4 bases, with 13 bases left in between. Germline CDR1 is SGDLS and CDR2 is YYNGEE. CDR3 region: CASSGWDKPTGELFF. The CDR3 DNA sequence: TGTGCCAGCAGCGGTTGGGACAAACCCACCGGGGAGCTGTTTTTT. Looking up the rest from reference TRBV9 and TRBJ2-2 gives the full variable domain: DSGVTQTPKHLITATGQRVTLRCSPRSGDLSVYWYQQSLDQGLQFLIQYYNGEERAKGNILERFSAQQFPDLHSELNLSSLELGDSALYFCASSGWDKPTGELFFGEGSRLTVL.

CDR3 residues: CASSLRLGYKQFF. CDR3 DNA: TGTGCCAGCTCTTTAAGGCTCGGGTATAAGCAGTTCTTC. V usage is TRBV6-4 and J usage is TRBJ2-1; the D is unclear. Looked up from germline, CDR1 is MRHNA and CDR2 is SNTAGT. The ends were cut back, 8 bases at V and 11 bases at J, with 19 bases in the middle. This CDR3 region has 13 residues.

The chain couples TRBV19 to TRBJ2-1; D is unclear. Trimming took off 1 base at V and 0 bases at J, with 7 bases between the two ends. The CDR3 is 15 residues long. Germline V gene sequence: CDR1 LNHDA, CDR2 SQIVND (reference sequence). The CDR3 loop is CASSIGGRSYNEQFF. Here the CDR3 DNA reads TGTGCCAGTAGTATAGGCGGACGCTCCTACAATGAGCAGTTCTTC. The full variable domain, with the rest looked up from reference TRBV19 and TRBJ2-1, is DGGITQSPKYLFRKEGQNVTLSCEQNLNHDAMYWYRQDPGQGLRLIYYSQIVNDFQKGDIAEGYSVSREKKESFPLTVTSAQKNPTAFYLCASSIGGRSYNEQFFGPGTRLTVL.

V usage is TRBV21-1 and J usage is TRBJ1-5; the D call TRBD1 from the table was never checked on the DNA. TRBV21-1 is reported as a pseudogene. The CDR3 covers 18 residues. The CDR3 loop reads CASSNAGRVQWCNQPQHF. The CDR3 nucleotides are TGTGCCAGCAGCAACGCCGGCAGGGTTCAATGGTGCAATCAGCCCCAGCATTTT.

The rearrangement joins TRBV19 to TRBJ1-6; TRBD1 matches 7 bases. Looked up from germline, CDR1 is LNHDA and CDR2 is SQIVND (reference sequence). The CDR3 extends over 16 amino acids. The junction had 6 bases not matched to a gene; V was cut back by 5 bases and J by 2 bases. The CDR3 nucleotides are TGTGCCAGTAGTGTACAGGGGATGACCTATAATTCACCCCTCCACTTT. This codes for CASSVQGMTYNSPLHF.

The V and J genes are TRBV7-9 and TRBJ2-4; D gene unclear. Germline CDR1 reads SEHNR; CDR2 reads FQNEAQ (reference sequence). The CDR3 is 17 residues long. The V gene lost 5 bases and the J gene lost 3 bases, with 20 bases spanning the gap. The CDR3 DNA is TGTGCCAGCAGCCCGGACCGAGCCCTTATTGGCAAAAACATTCAGTACTTC. Translation gives CASSPDRALIGKNIQYF.

CDR3 coding DNA: TGTGCCAGCAGTTACTCGGGGCAAGGGGGTGGACACGAGCAGTACTTC. Translation: CASSYSGQGGGHEQYF. This rearrangement joins TRBV6-5 to TRBJ2-7, with D perhaps matching TRBD1 (6 bases). From germline, CDR1 is MNHEY and CDR2 SVGAGI. V lost 0 bases, J lost 5 bases, and 17 bases lay in between. The CDR3 totals 16 residues.

This rearrangement joins TRBV6-5 to TRBJ1-5; D not certain. This CDR3 is built from 14 residues. Germline V gene lookup returns CDR1 MNHEY and CDR2 SVGAGI. Trimming took off 6 bases at V and 3 bases at J, with 12 bases between the two ends. The CDR3 bases are TGTGCCAGCAGGACGGGTGGGCTCAATCAGCCCCAGCATTTT. It codes for CASRTGGLNQPQHF.

The genes are TRBV9 and TRBJ1-2, with a tentative D call TRBD1 (6 bases). The CDR3 sequence is 17 residues long. V lost 3 bases to trimming and J lost 1 base, with 19 bases between them. Germline V gene lookup returns CDR1 SGDLS and CDR2 YYNGEE. The CDR3 loop reads CASSASRQASNNYGYTF. CDR3 bases: TGTGCCAGCAGCGCTTCCAGACAGGCAAGCAATAACTATGGCTACACCTTC.

J is TRBJ2-2 and V is TRBV5-1; D not resolved. V was trimmed by 0 bases and J by 5 bases, leaving 8 bases between them. This CDR3 is 14 amino acids long. CDR1 is SGHRS, CDR2 YFSETQ, per germline. The CDR3 region is CASSLGTHTGELFF. The DNA of the CDR3 is TGCGCCAGCAGCTTGGGGACCCATACCGGGGAGCTGTTTTTT.

The rearrangement joins TRBV7-2 to TRBJ2-7, with 7 bases aligning to TRBD1. The CDR3 is made up of 15 amino acids. The V and J ends lost 5 bases and 1 base, in that order; junction bases with no gene match: 8. Per germline, CDR1 SGHTA and CDR2 FQGNSA. The CDR3 loop reads CASSLGGPSSYEQYF. CDR3 sequence (DNA): TGTGCCAGCAGCCTAGGGGGCCCAAGTTCCTACGAGCAGTACTTC.

The chain couples TRBV4-1 to TRBJ2-3, with 10 bases identical to TRBD2. The V gene end was trimmed by 1 base and the J gene end by 3 bases; junction bases not matched to a gene: 10. The CDR3 runs 18 residues. Germline CDR1 is MGHRA and CDR2 is YSYEKL. This CDR3 reads CASSQGPLSGRPTDTQYF. The CDR3 region has the DNA TGCGCCAGCAGCCAAGGACCGCTTAGCGGGAGGCCAACAGATACGCAGTATTTT.

The gene calls are TRBV10-3 and TRBJ1-1, with D unclear. Germline CDR1 reads ENHRY; CDR2 reads SYGVKD. The CDR3 is 14 residues long. Trimming cost V 3 bases and J 1 base, with 9 bases left between them. CDR3 sequence (DNA): TGTGCCATCAGTGAACGGGCGGGGAACACTGAAGCTTTCTTT. Translating gives CAISERAGNTEAFF.

The rearrangement uses TRBV6-5 and TRBJ1-6; D call uncertain. This CDR3 contains 15 residues. Trimming removed 6 bases from V and 3 bases from J, with 12 bases in between. Germline V gene data show CDR1 as MNHEY and CDR2 as SVGAGI. CDR3 DNA sequence: TGTGCCAGCAGGGAGGGAGAGCTCTATAATTCACCCCTCCACTTT. Residues: CASREGELYNSPLHF.

The chain uses TRBV30 and TRBJ2-1; 12 positions match TRBD2. The CDR3 runs to 13 residues. Germline V lookup: CDR1 GTSNPN, CDR2 SVGIG (reference sequence). J was trimmed by 15 bases and V by 2 bases; bases with no gene match: 8. CDR3 nucleotides: TGTGCCTGGAGTACCCGGACTAGCGGGAATCCGTTCTTC. Its protein product is CAWSTRTSGNPFF. Full variable domain (missing parts from reference TRBV30 and TRBJ2-1): SQTIHQWPATLVQPVGSPLSLECTVEGTSNPNLYWYRQAAGRGLQLLFYSVGIGQISSEVPQNLSASRPQDRQFILSSKKLLLSDSGFYLCAWSTRTSGNPFFGPGTRLTVL.

The chain couples TRBV19 to TRBJ1-2; D ambiguous. The CDR3 loop spans 14 amino acids. CDR1 LNHDA and CDR2 SQIVND come from the germline V gene (reference sequence). Trimming removed 3 bases from V and 2 bases from J, with 10 bases in between. The CDR3 DNA follows: TGTGCCAGTAGTATCTGGGAACGGAACTATGGCTACACCTTC. It yields the protein CASSIWERNYGYTF.

This chain connects TRBV29-1 to TRBJ2-3; 9 bases match TRBD1. Germline V gene data show CDR1 as SQVTM and CDR2 as ANQGSEA. J gave up 5 bases and V 7 bases, and 22 bases lay outside the gene matches. The CDR3 length is 18 residues. The CDR3 DNA reads TGCAGCGCGGAGGGACAGGGCTTTGGGATTGGGGAGCGAGATACGCAGTATTTT. This translates into CSAEGQGFGIGERDTQYF.

This sequence joins TRBV6-6 and TRBJ2-3; D uncertain. Germline V gives CDR1 MNHNY, CDR2 SVGAGI (reference sequence). V lost 10 bases and J 6 bases, leaving 17 bases between the germline ends. CDR3 length: 13 residues. In DNA, the CDR3 is TGTGCCACTGGCAGCTTCGGCGTGGATACGCAGTATTTT. Its protein product is CATGSFGVDTQYF.

This clone was seen just once. This chain connects TRBV6-5 to TRBJ1-2, with D perhaps TRBD1 (5 bases). The V and J ends lost 6 bases and 1 base respectively, with 15 bases between them. Germline loops: CDR1 MNHEY, CDR2 SVGAGI. The CDR3 covers 15 residues. The CDR3 DNA reads TGTGCCAGCAGACACGCTGGGGGACGTAACTATGGCTACACCTTC. Residues: CASRHAGGRNYGYTF.

V usage is TRBV7-2 and J usage is TRBJ2-1; possible D gene TRBD1, 5 bases. The CDR3 extends over 16 amino acids. CDR1 is SGHTA and CDR2 is FQGNSA in the germline V gene. Between the trimmed V and J ends, which lost 4 bases and 0 bases, there was a span of 13 bases. The CDR3 DNA reads as TGTGCCAGCAGCTCCCCCCCAAGGGGCTCCTACAATGAGCAGTTCTTC. Translated: CASSSPPRGSYNEQFF.

The chain is built from TRBV13 and TRBJ2-2; 16 nucleotides align to TRBD2. The CDR3 is made up of 20 amino acids. Germline V gene data show CDR1 as PRHDT and CDR2 as FYEKMQ (reference sequence). The ends lost 4 bases at V and 6 bases at J; junction bases unmatched: 14. DNA for the CDR3: TGTGCCAGCAGCTCCGAGGGGACTAGCGGGAGGGCCCGGAGCGCCGGGGAGCTGTTTTTT. Its translation is CASSSEGTSGRARSAGELFF.

The rearrangement joins TRBV7-6 to TRBJ2-3, with D tentatively TRBD1 or TRBD2 (5 bases each). The CDR3 totals 18 residues. Deletions cut 2 bases from V and 2 bases from J, with 20 bases between. CDR1 is SGHVS and CDR2 is FNYEAQ in the germline V gene. CDR3 protein: CASSLRGMGTYNTDTQYF. CDR3 bases: TGTGCCAGCAGCTTAAGGGGTATGGGGACGTATAACACAGATACGCAGTATTTT.

This chain links TRBV5-5 with TRBJ2-2, with unresolved D. This CDR3 spans 15 amino acids. V shed 3 bases and J shed 2 bases, with 11 bases lying between them. Germline-derived CDR1 and CDR2 are SGHKS and YYEKEE (reference sequence). CDR3 coding DNA: TGTGCCAGCAGCTCCCAAGCTGTTAACACCGGGGAGCTGTTTTTT. Its translation: CASSSQAVNTGELFF.

The V call is TRBV7-6, the J call TRBJ2-1; D remains unclear. With 3 bases removed from V and 5 bases from J, the gap between germline ends came to 11 bases. Per the germline V gene, CDR1 is SGHVS and CDR2 is FNYEAQ. This CDR3 region has 14 residues. This chain's CDR3 is CASSFSLNNNEQFF. In DNA form, the CDR3 reads TGTGCCAGCAGCTTTAGTCTAAACAACAATGAGCAGTTCTTC.

CDR3 amino acids: CASSRALPSYEQYF. CDR3 DNA: TGTGCCAGCAGTAGGGCTTTACCTTCCTACGAGCAGTACTTC. V gene TRBV6-5 combines with J gene TRBJ2-7, with D unclear. The CDR3 totals 14 residues. The germline V gene has CDR1 MNHEY and CDR2 SVGAGI. Trimming left V 5 bases short and J 1 base short, with 12 bases between.

The rearrangement links TRBV18 to TRBJ1-4; a possible D gene is TRBD1 (5 bases). The CDR3 totals 16 residues. V dropped 4 bases and J dropped 0 bases, with 12 bases sitting between them. In germline, CDR1 is KGHSH, CDR2 LQKENI. The CDR3, as DNA: TGTGCCAGCTCACTTGTACTAGGGGCAACTAATGAAAAACTGTTTTTT. It encodes CASSLVLGATNEKLFF.